The 29 T cell receptor beta chains in this list originate from one sample, sequenced in a study of blood T cell repertoires in COVID-19. Assay used: immunoSEQ multiplex PCR; TCRdb lists only in-frame clones, some missing. Here the sample spans roughly 240,000 clones, 65% to 90% being singletons. The sample was peripheral blood. These TCRs come from a woman between 65 and 79 years old with acute or convalescent COVID-19.

The chain uses TRBV12-3 or TRBV12-4 and TRBJ2-3, with unresolved D. The V and J ends lost 1 base and 8 bases respectively, with 7 bases between them. CDR3 length: 12 amino acids. The CDR3 DNA follows: TGTGCCAGCAGTTTAGACGCAGGTACGCAGTATTTT. It translates to CASSLDAGTQYF.

The chain is built from TRBV18 and TRBJ1-2; 9 bases match TRBD1. The length of the CDR3 is 13 residues. J lost 6 bases, V lost 3 bases, and 2 bases had no gene match. Germline CDR1 and CDR2: KGHSH and LQKENI. For the CDR3, the DNA is TGTGCCAGCTCACCCGGGACAGGGAATGGCTACACCTTC. This translates into CASSPGTGNGYTF.

In this sample, this clone turned up once. The chain couples TRBV18 to TRBJ2-1; 9 bases agree with TRBD1. Germline lookup yields CDR1 KGHSH and CDR2 LQKENI. The CDR3 spans 15 residues. Germline trimming cut 3 bases from V and 6 bases from J; bases unmatched to any gene: 6. The CDR3 DNA reads TGTGCCAGCTCACCCGGGACAGGGTTTGCCAATGAGCAGTTCTTC. Translating it yields CASSPGTGFANEQFF.

This clone was observed a single time. The chain joins TRBV30 to TRBJ1-6; TRBD1 matches at 8 bases. The CDR3 length is 15 residues. V trimming: 4 bases; J trimming: 7 bases; junction bases outside the gene matches: 9. Germline lookup yields CDR1 GTSNPN and CDR2 SVGIG (reference sequence). The CDR3 DNA follows: TGTGCCTGGAAAGGCCAGGGGGCGACGAATTCACCCCTCCACTTT. Its translation is CAWKGQGATNSPLHF.

The V and J genes are TRBV6-5 and TRBJ1-2; weak D call: TRBD1 (6 bases). Trimming stripped 7 bases from V and 3 bases from J, with 15 bases between. The germline V gene has CDR1 MNHEY and CDR2 SVGAGI. CDR3 length: 14 amino acids. The CDR3 sequence: CASTQGNYDYGYTF. The DNA for the CDR3 is TGTGCCAGCACTCAGGGGAATTATGACTATGGCTACACCTTC.

The gene calls are TRBV15 and TRBJ1-5; D not certain. The germline V gene has CDR1 LNHNV and CDR2 YYDKDF (reference sequence). Trimming removed 0 bases from V and 8 bases from J, with 14 bases in between. The CDR3 has 15 amino acids. CDR3 in amino acids: CATSRDREGNKPQHF. In DNA, the CDR3 is TGTGCCACCAGCAGAGACCGGGAAGGGAATAAGCCCCAGCATTTT.

V gene TRBV11-3 combines with J gene TRBJ2-3, with TRBD2 matching 7 bases. This CDR3 is 13 amino acids long. V lost 5 bases to trimming and J lost 8 bases; unmatched junction nucleotides: 7. Germline assignment: CDR1 SGHNT and CDR2 YENEEA. CDR3 sequence: CASSRGWGGTQYF. Here the CDR3 DNA reads TGTGCCAGCAGCCGAGGGTGGGGGGGTACGCAGTATTTT.

This clone occurred once. The rearrangement joins TRBV30 to TRBJ1-5; 7 bases align to TRBD1. CDR3 length equals 15 residues. V dropped 2 bases and J dropped 4; count of bases not matched to a gene: 8. CDR1 is GTSNPN, CDR2 SVGIG, per germline (reference sequence). CDR3 residues: CAWSIPPGQNQPQHF. Here the CDR3 DNA reads TGTGCCTGGAGTATTCCCCCGGGACAGAATCAGCCCCAGCATTTT.

This chain joins TRBV19 and TRBJ2-7; 11 nucleotides line up with TRBD1. CDR3 size: 14 residues. Losses at the gene ends were 6 bases for V and 3 bases for J; bases not matched to a gene: 4. Germline CDR1 is LNHDA and CDR2 is SQIVND (reference sequence). CDR3 bases: TGTGCCAGTAGACAGGGACAGGGGGTCTACGAGCAGTACTTC. This translates into CASRQGQGVYEQYF.

This chain links TRBV2 with TRBJ1-6; D remains unclear. The CDR3 is 15 amino acids. Germline V CDR1 and CDR2: SNHLY, FYNNEI. The V end was cut by 6 bases, the J end by 2 bases, with 11 bases between. CDR3 protein: CASSLGSTYNSPLHF. The CDR3 DNA reads TGTGCCAGCAGCCTCGGGTCTACCTATAATTCACCCCTCCACTTT. Full variable domain (missing parts from reference TRBV2 and TRBJ1-6): EPEVTQTPSHQVTQMGQEVILRCVPISNHLYFYWYRQILGQKVEFLVSFYNNEISEKSEIFDDQFSVERPDGSNFTLKIRSTKLEDSAMYFCASSLGSTYNSPLHFGNGTRLTVT.

The chain links TRBV9 to TRBJ1-5; TRBD1 matches at 7 bases. The CDR3 totals 14 residues. V shed 6 bases, J shed 1 base, and the junction held 4 bases outside the gene matches. Germline CDR1 and CDR2: SGDLS and YYNGEE. The CDR3 sequence is CASTTGPSNQPQHF. The CDR3 nucleotides read TGTGCCAGCACGACAGGGCCGAGCAATCAGCCCCAGCATTTT.

The chain uses TRBV19 and TRBJ1-2, with TRBD1 matching over 8 bases. The germline V gene has CDR1 LNHDA and CDR2 SQIVND (reference sequence). The CDR3 contains 16 residues. V lost 10 bases, J lost 4 bases, and 17 bases stayed unmatched. The CDR3 bases are TGTGCCATACAGGGGGACCGAGGGTCTCCTATCTATGGCTACACCTTC. Residues: CAIQGDRGSPIYGYTF.

The V and J genes are TRBV6-6 and TRBJ1-5; no reliable D call. V shed 8 bases and J shed 3 bases, with 8 bases lying between them. The CDR3 contains 12 residues. Per germline, CDR1 MNHNY and CDR2 SVGAGI (reference sequence). The CDR3 DNA is TGTGCCAGCGGCAGAATCAATCAGCCCCAGCATTTT. It yields the protein CASGRINQPQHF.

The rearrangement joins TRBV28 to TRBJ2-1; 8 bases map to TRBD2. The length of the CDR3 is 15 residues. V lost 7 bases and J lost 4; bases outside the gene matches: 9. From germline, CDR1 is MDHEN and CDR2 SYDVKM. The CDR3 loop is CASTFLAGLYNEQFF. The CDR3 DNA reads TGTGCCAGCACCTTTTTAGCGGGACTATACAATGAGCAGTTCTTC. The whole variable domain, filled in from reference TRBV28 and TRBJ2-1, reads DVKVTQSSRYLVKRTGEKVFLECVQDMDHENMFWYRQDPGLGLRLIYFSYDVKMKEKGDIPEGYSVSREKKERFSLILESASTNQTSMYLCASTFLAGLYNEQFFGPGTRLTVL.

The chain is built from TRBV6-5 and TRBJ1-2, with 7 bases fitting TRBD1. CDR1 is MNHEY, CDR2 SVGAGI, per germline. This CDR3 spans 13 amino acids. V lost 6 bases and J lost 1; bases outside the gene matches: 2. In DNA, the CDR3 is TGTGCCAGCAGGTACAGGGGTAACTATGGCTACACCTTC. It is translated as CASRYRGNYGYTF.

This rearrangement joins TRBV27 to TRBJ2-2; D is possibly TRBD1 (6 bases). V was shortened by 6 bases and J by 6 bases, with 23 bases between the two germline ends. The CDR3 consists of 17 residues. The germline V gene encodes CDR1 MNHEY and CDR2 SMNVEV (reference sequence). The chain's CDR3 is CASSLRVDRQYAGELFF. Written as DNA, the CDR3 is TGTGCCAGCAGCTTAAGGGTCGACAGGCAGTACGCCGGGGAGCTGTTTTTT.

The chain has TRBV24-1 and TRBJ1-5, with 8 nucleotides matching TRBD1. The CDR3 has 13 residues. Germline CDR1 is KGHDR and CDR2 is SFDVKD. Trimming at V came to 10 bases and at J to 6 bases, leaving 7 bases not matched to a gene. The CDR3 spells CATTQGAGQPQHF. CDR3 DNA sequence: TGTGCCACAACGCAGGGGGCGGGTCAGCCCCAGCATTTT.

The chain is built from TRBV30 and TRBJ1-1; D ambiguous. The CDR3 contains 12 residues. V lost 3 bases to trimming and J lost 2 bases, with 7 bases between them. Germline lookup yields CDR1 GTSNPN and CDR2 SVGIG (reference sequence). As DNA, the CDR3 is TGTGCCTGGAGGGGCTATAACACTGAAGCTTTCTTT. Translation: CAWRGYNTEAFF.

V usage is TRBV19 and J usage is TRBJ1-5; 8 nucleotides line up with TRBD1. V was clipped by 6 bases and J by 2 bases; unmatched bases: 6. This CDR3 has 15 amino acids. CDR1 and CDR2 (germline): LNHDA, SQIVND (reference sequence). CDR3 loop: CASSFGTGGNQPQHF. The CDR3 DNA reads TGTGCCAGTAGCTTCGGGACAGGCGGCAATCAGCCCCAGCATTTT.

In DNA form, the CDR3 reads TGTGCCAGCAGCCCGACAGGGGCTCGTAATTCACCCCTCCACTTT. Translated: CASSPTGARNSPLHF. The chain is built from TRBV3-1 (or the pseudogene TRBV3-2) and TRBJ1-6; 8 bases are a match to TRBD1. After removal of 4 bases from V and 6 bases from J, the junction contained 5 bases not matched to a gene. Germline values: CDR1 LGHDT, CDR2 YNNKEL (reference sequence). The CDR3 runs 15 residues.

Many counts were recorded for this clone. The V and J genes are TRBV5-5 and TRBJ1-5; 9 bases match TRBD1. This CDR3 region has 17 residues. V dropped 4 bases and J dropped 0; count of bases not matched to a gene: 8. From germline, CDR1 is SGHKS and CDR2 YYEKEE (reference sequence). CDR3 region: CASSLGTGIYSNQPQHF. CDR3 DNA: TGTGCCAGCAGCCTGGGGACAGGGATTTATAGCAATCAGCCCCAGCATTTT.

This clone was detected only once. The rearrangement links TRBV27 to TRBJ1-2; possibly TRBD1 for D (5 bases). Trimming stripped 5 bases from V and 5 bases from J, with 9 bases between. CDR1 is MNHEY and CDR2 is SMNVEV in the germline V gene (reference sequence). The CDR3 length is 12 residues. CDR3 in amino acids: CASSLKGYGYTF. In DNA form, the CDR3 reads TGTGCCAGCAGTCTGAAGGGGTATGGCTACACCTTC.

The chain carries TRBV2 and TRBJ1-2, with 8 bases fitting TRBD1. Germline V CDR1 and CDR2: SNHLY, FYNNEI. The CDR3 length is 13 residues. V lost 6 bases and J lost 3; bases outside the gene matches: 3. Here the CDR3 DNA reads TGTGCCAGCAGAGAGGACAGGGACTATGGCTACACCTTC. It encodes CASREDRDYGYTF.

This clone has a single count. At one of its ends the junction is not consistent with the germline gene, which may arise from a read error. J is TRBJ2-3 and V is TRBV5-5, with TRBD1 matching 8 bases. Germline V lookup: CDR1 SGHKS, CDR2 YYEKEE (reference sequence). The CDR3 is 15 amino acids. CDR3 protein: CASTLGQGAPDTQYF. The CDR3 region has the DNA TGTGCCAGCACCTTGGGGCAGGGGGCTCCAGATACGCAGTATTTT.

This rearrangement joins TRBV9 to TRBJ1-2; possibly TRBD1 for D (5 bases). CDR1 SGDLS and CDR2 YYNGEE come from the germline V gene. V was pared by 3 bases and J by 0 bases, with 9 bases between. This CDR3 has 14 amino acids. The CDR3, as DNA: TGTGCCAGCAGCGGACAGAGTACTAACTATGGCTACACCTTC. This translates into CASSGQSTNYGYTF.

This clone is a singleton in its sample. The chain joins TRBV15 to TRBJ1-4; D gene ambiguous. Germline V gene data show CDR1 as LNHNV and CDR2 as YYDKDF (reference sequence). V was clipped by 2 bases and J by 4 bases, with 11 bases between them. The CDR3 totals 15 residues. CDR3 amino acids: CATSRPPDYNEKLFF. The CDR3 region has the DNA TGTGCCACCAGCAGACCACCAGATTATAATGAAAAACTGTTTTTT.

J is TRBJ2-5 and V is TRBV6-2 or TRBV6-3, with 7 bases identical to TRBD1. V shed 6 bases and J 5 bases; nucleotides not matched to a gene: 6. From germline, CDR1 is MNHEY and CDR2 SVGEGT. The CDR3 covers 13 residues. The CDR3 loop reads CASSNRGGETQYF. Here the CDR3 DNA reads TGTGCCAGCAGCAACAGGGGCGGGGAGACCCAGTACTTC.

The chain employs TRBV9 and TRBJ1-4, with 7 positions matching TRBD1. V trimming: 1 base; J trimming: 6 bases; junction bases outside the gene matches: 12. The CDR3 is 17 amino acids. Per the germline V gene, CDR1 is SGDLS and CDR2 is YYNGEE. CDR3 DNA: TGTGCCAGCAGCGTACTCGCAGGAGGGGGCGGCGATGAAAAACTGTTTTTT. Amino acids: CASSVLAGGGGDEKLFF.

The count of this clone is one. J is TRBJ2-7 and V is TRBV5-6; D is unresolved. V lost 5 bases, J lost 3 bases, and 12 bases lay in between. This CDR3 is built from 13 residues. The germline V gene encodes CDR1 SGHDT and CDR2 YYEEEE. CDR3 in amino acids: CASSRVFGYEQYF. The CDR3 nucleotides read TGTGCCAGCAGTCGGGTGTTTGGCTACGAGCAGTACTTC.